These T cell receptor beta chains were read from a single sample in a study of regulatory T cells in long-lasting Graves disease. TCRdb redid the calling of the multiplex PCR reads with MiXCR, one entry per CDR3 protein. The profile shows about 660,000 distinct CDR3 sequences, 30% of them singletons. Sample: peripheral blood mononuclear cells (PBMCs), taken when the disease was refractory, from a patient treated with antithyroid drugs. The source is a female donor with Graves disease. Each CDR3 is given with its conserved first and last residue. D genes are given only for firm matches. Rows give clone size only sometimes, using once, few, many, or a class for an expanded clone.

d_call	j_call	v_call	clone_size	cdr3_aa	cdr3_nt
TRBD1	TRBJ1-1	TRBV7-9	.	CASSLGPRGNMNTEAFF	TGTGCCAGCAGCTTAGGGCCCAGGGGGAACATGAACACTGAAGCTTTCTTT
.	TRBJ2-5	TRBV6-1	.	CASSSTQVRLETQYF	TGTGCCAGCAGTAGCACACAGGTCAGGCTAGAGACCCAGTACTTC
.	TRBJ1-6	TRBV14	.	CASSQMGPPLHF	TGTGCCAGCAGCCAAATGGGGCCACCCCTCCACTTT
.	TRBJ1-1	TRBV11-2	few	CASSLRGFETEAFF	TGTGCCAGCAGCTTGCGGGGGTTCGAGACTGAAGCTTTCTTT
.	TRBJ2-5	TRBV14	.	CAGSQLETQYF	TGTGCCGGCAGCCAATTAGAGACCCAGTACTTC
.	TRBJ1-2	TRBV6-2/TRBV6-3	.	CASSYLPAGYYGYTF	TGTGCCAGCAGTTACTTGCCGGCAGGGTACTATGGCTACACCTTC
.	TRBJ2-7	TRBV5-1	once	CASRVEGASYEQYF	TGCGCCAGCAGGGTGGAGGGGGCCTCCTACGAGCAGTACTTC
.	TRBJ2-2	TRBV7-9	.	CASSLVRSRSGELFF	TGTGCCAGCAGCTTAGTAAGGTCTCGGAGCGGGGAGCTGTTTTTT
.	TRBJ1-1	TRBV6-1	few	CASSVGRTLNTEAFF	TGTGCCAGCAGTGTAGGCAGGACCCTGAACACTGAAGCTTTCTTT
.	TRBJ1-1	TRBV12-3/TRBV12-4	many	CASTPQVNTEAFF	TGTGCCAGCACCCCCCAGGTGAACACTGAAGCTTTCTTT
.	TRBJ1-2	TRBV28	.	CASSWGGGNYGYTF	TGTGCCAGCAGTTGGGGGGGCGGGAACTATGGCTACACCTTC
TRBD2	TRBJ2-5	TRBV12-5	.	CASGLVQGLAGVETQYF	TGTGCTAGTGGTTTGGTACAAGGTCTAGCGGGAGTTGAGACCCAGTACTTC
.	TRBJ1-2	TRBV10-3	many	CAISDKSRDDYGYTF	TGTGCCATCAGTGATAAGAGCAGGGACGACTATGGCTACACCTTC
.	TRBJ1-2	TRBV5-1	.	CASSLAGEGVYGYTF	TGCGCCAGCAGCTTGGCGGGGGAAGGGGTCTATGGCTACACCTTC
TRBD1	TRBJ2-7	TRBV12-3/TRBV12-4	many	CASSTSDRALSYEQYF	TGTGCCAGCAGCACCTCGGACAGGGCCCTTTCTTACGAGCAGTACTTC
.	TRBJ2-7	TRBV25-1	few	CASSEGAGKTRQYF	TGTGCCAGCAGTGAAGGGGCAGGAAAAACGAGGCAGTACTTC
.	TRBJ1-4	TRBV5-1	few	CASSFTAMAATNEKLFF	TGCGCCAGCAGCTTTACGGCGATGGCCGCAACTAATGAAAAACTGTTTTTT
.	TRBJ1-2	TRBV7-8	many	CASSLGDNNYGYTF	TGTGCCAGCAGCTTAGGGGACAATAACTATGGCTACACCTTC
.	TRBJ2-7	TRBV20-1	few	CSARDSQGTAYEQYF	TGCAGTGCTAGAGATAGTCAGGGGACCGCCTACGAGCAGTACTTC
.	TRBJ1-2	TRBV27	few	CASSLSTRPARRTF	TGTGCCAGCAGTTTATCAACTCGGCCGGCTAGGAGAACCTTC
.	TRBJ2-7	TRBV5-1	.	CASSLGTVGSQEQYF	TGCGCCAGCAGCTTGGGAACCGTGGGCTCCCAGGAGCAGTACTTC
TRBD2	TRBJ2-7	TRBV2	many	CASRPGTSGSYEQYF	TGTGCCAGCAGACCAGGGACTAGCGGGAGTTACGAGCAGTACTTC
.	TRBJ1-6	TRBV10-3	few	CAISESAGDNSPLHF	TGTGCCATCAGTGAGTCGGCAGGGGATAATTCACCCCTCCACTTT
.	TRBJ1-4	TRBV27	.	CASTFSSGGRINEKLFF	TGTGCCAGTACCTTTTCCAGCGGGGGTCGTATCAATGAAAAACTGTTTTTT
.	TRBJ1-5	TRBV6-1	.	CASSERGGQDYSNQPQHF	TGTGCCAGCAGTGAAAGGGGGGGCCAGGATTATAGCAATCAGCCCCAGCATTTT
.	TRBJ2-7	TRBV29-1	.	CSATGFDEQYF	TGCAGCGCAACGGGATTTGACGAGCAGTACTTC
.	TRBJ1-5	TRBV12-3/TRBV12-4	few	CASRYRVEQPQHF	TGTGCCAGCAGATACAGGGTAGAACAGCCCCAGCATTTT
TRBD2	TRBJ2-2	TRBV20-1	few	CSAYSGRNTGELFF	TGCAGTGCTTATAGCGGGAGGAACACCGGGGAGCTGTTTTTT
.	TRBJ1-5	TRBV30	.	CAWSDSNSNQPQHF	TGTGCCTGGAGTGACAGTAATAGCAATCAGCCCCAGCATTTT
TRBD1	TRBJ1-2	TRBV5-1	many	CASSPWPTGSYGYTF	TGCGCCAGCAGCCCCTGGCCGACAGGGAGCTATGGCTACACCTTC
TRBD2	TRBJ2-5	TRBV6-1	.	CASRDSGSAQETQYF	TGTGCCAGCAGAGATAGCGGGAGCGCGCAAGAGACCCAGTACTTC
TRBD2	TRBJ2-7	TRBV7-2	few	CASSPLETSGNYEQYF	TGTGCCAGCAGCCCTCTGGAGACTAGCGGGAACTACGAGCAGTACTTC
.	TRBJ2-2	TRBV25-1	.	CASSSTTPSTGELFF	TGTGCCAGCAGCTCGACAACTCCGAGCACCGGGGAGCTGTTTTTT
TRBD1	TRBJ1-2	TRBV29-1	.	CSVKQGAQGYTF	TGCAGCGTAAAACAGGGGGCGCAAGGCTACACCTTC
.	TRBJ2-7	TRBV28	.	CASSSYTDYEQYF	TGTGCCAGCAGTTCCTATACAGACTACGAGCAGTACTTC
TRBD1	TRBJ2-5	TRBV5-1	.	CASSPAGTGAF	TGCGCCAGCAGCCCGGCGGGGACAGGCGCTTTC
TRBD1	TRBJ1-5	TRBV2	many	CASRGDSMHQPQHF	TGTGCCAGCAGGGGGGACAGTATGCATCAGCCCCAGCATTTT
.	TRBJ1-5	TRBV6-1	few	CASSEDGNSNQPQHF	TGTGCCAGCAGTGAAGACGGTAATAGCAATCAGCCCCAGCATTTT
.	TRBJ1-1	TRBV28	.	CASSPLEAFF	TGTGCCAGCAGCCCCCTTGAAGCTTTCTTT
.	TRBJ2-2	TRBV5-1	few	CASSFGRSNTGELFF	TGCGCCAGCAGCTTCGGACGATCGAACACCGGGGAGCTGTTTTTT
.	TRBJ2-7	TRBV30	.	CAWIQGYEQYF	TGTGCCTGGATTCAGGGCTACGAGCAGTACTTC
TRBD1	TRBJ2-7	TRBV11-2	.	CASSLVSGTGLTYEQYF	TGTGCCAGCAGCTTGGTATCCGGGACAGGGTTGACCTACGAGCAGTACTTC
.	TRBJ1-2	TRBV20-1	few	CSAREGARGYTF	TGCAGTGCTAGAGAGGGGGCACGTGGCTACACCTTC
.	TRBJ1-2	TRBV28	many	CASSLSRGGYTF	TGTGCCAGCAGCCTGTCCCGGGGCGGCTACACCTTC
.	TRBJ2-7	TRBV18	few	CASSPTRMESEQYF	TGTGCCAGCTCACCAACTAGGATGGAATCCGAGCAGTACTTC
.	TRBJ2-7	TRBV12-3/TRBV12-4	many	CASSTGRVGGEQYF	TGTGCCAGCAGCACAGGGAGGGTCGGCGGCGAGCAGTACTTC
TRBD2	TRBJ2-7	TRBV19	few	CASSRTSGEHYEQYF	TGTGCCAGTAGTAGGACTAGCGGGGAGCACTACGAGCAGTACTTC
.	TRBJ2-5	TRBV12-3/TRBV12-4	many	CASSLAGAEETQYF	TGTGCCAGCAGTTTAGCGGGAGCGGAAGAGACCCAGTACTTC
.	TRBJ1-1	TRBV18	few	CASSPGASNEAFF	TGTGCCAGCTCCCCCGGTGCTAGCAATGAAGCTTTCTTT
.	TRBJ1-5	TRBV28	many	CASIRTANQPQHF	TGTGCCAGCATCCGGACAGCTAATCAGCCCCAGCATTTT
TRBD1	TRBJ2-3	TRBV7-9	.	CASRQAGGPDTQYF	TGTGCCAGCAGACAGGCAGGGGGCCCAGATACGCAGTATTTT
.	TRBJ1-1	TRBV14	few	CASSQERLRGTEAFF	TGTGCCAGCAGCCAAGAAAGGCTGAGAGGCACTGAAGCTTTCTTT
TRBD1	TRBJ2-2	TRBV10-3	few	CATQRGTGDTGELFF	TGTGCCACCCAGAGAGGGACAGGGGACACCGGGGAGCTGTTTTTT